This is a list of T cell receptor beta chains from one sample in a study of somatic mutations in cytotoxic T cells in rheumatoid arthritis. The data were produced by immunoSEQ multiplex PCR, yet TCRdb's version contains in-frame clones alone and is incomplete. Among about 18,000 clones listed, around 80% were seen once. Sequenced: CD8+ T cells sorted from blood. Receptors were obtained from an adult with rheumatoid arthritis. The CDR3 runs from the conserved cysteine through the conserved F or W. D genes are given only for firm matches. Not every row has a clone size; where given, it reads once, few, many or a size class.

d_call	clone_size	v_call	cdr3_length	j_call	cdr3_aa	cdr3_nt
NA	once	TRBV5-5	13	TRBJ1-5	CASSLALGQPQHF	TGTGCCAGCAGCTTGGCACTTGGGCAGCCCCAGCATTTT
NA	NA	TRBV6-5	13	TRBJ1-5	CASSYFGTEPQHF	TGTGCCAGCAGTTACTTTGGCACGGAGCCCCAGCATTTT
TRBD1	NA	TRBV7-8	14	TRBJ1-5	CASSLDRLNQPQHF	TGTGCCAGCAGCTTGGACAGGTTGAATCAGCCCCAGCATTTT
TRBD1	NA	TRBV6-1	15	TRBJ2-2	CASSSDRVLPGELFF	TGTGCCAGCAGTTCTGACAGGGTTTTGCCCGGGGAGCTGTTTTTT
TRBD1	NA	TRBV6-5	11	TRBJ1-2	CATIKGTEGRF	TGTGCCACCATTAAGGGGACAGAGGGGCGGTTC
TRBD1	NA	TRBV13	14	TRBJ1-2	CASSPDRMPAGYTF	TGTGCCAGCAGCCCGGACAGGATGCCAGCGGGCTACACCTTC
TRBD1	NA	TRBV27	14	TRBJ2-5	CASSFYSGGETQYF	TGTGCCAGCAGTTTTTACTCAGGGGGAGAGACCCAGTACTTC
NA	NA	TRBV19	12	TRBJ1-1	CASSGSTAGAFF	TGTGCCAGTTCAGGGAGCACCGCCGGGGCTTTCTTT
NA	few	TRBV14	12	TRBJ2-7	CASSFTSTEQYF	TGTGCCAGCAGCTTCACATCTACCGAGCAGTACTTC
NA	NA	TRBV11-2	11	TRBJ2-1	CASSFLSEQFF	TGTGCCAGCAGCTTCCTATCTGAGCAGTTCTTC
NA	few	TRBV7-9	13	TRBJ1-2	CASSVTGFYGYTF	TGTGCCAGCAGCGTAACAGGTTTCTATGGCTACACCTTC
NA	NA	TRBV7-9	13	TRBJ2-7	CASSFSQFYEQYF	TGTGCCAGCAGCTTTAGTCAGTTCTACGAGCAGTACTTC
NA	NA	TRBV19	15	TRBJ1-4	CASSIRASPGEKLFF	TGTGCCAGTAGTATTAGGGCCTCTCCAGGTGAAAAACTGTTTTTT
NA	NA	TRBV10-3	16	TRBJ2-3	CAISDLGGGATDTQYF	TGTGCCATCAGTGATTTAGGTGGGGGGGCTACAGATACGCAGTATTTT
NA	NA	TRBV29-1	16	TRBJ2-7	CSVSYLSAGDSYEQYF	TGCAGCGTTTCTTATCTCTCGGCAGGAGACTCCTACGAGCAGTACTTC
NA	NA	TRBV11-2	11	TRBJ1-1	CASRGNTEAFF	TGTGCCAGCAGGGGTAACACTGAAGCTTTCTTT
TRBD2	few	TRBV11-3	12	TRBJ2-7	CASSSGTYEQYF	TGTGCCAGCTCTAGCGGCACCTACGAGCAGTACTTC
NA	NA	TRBV6-1	17	TRBJ2-1	CASSEGKGPSPVDEQFF	TGTGCCAGCAGTGAAGGTAAGGGACCGTCTCCGGTCGATGAGCAGTTCTTC
NA	NA	TRBV21-1	14	TRBJ1-6	CASSNSSYNSPLHF	TGTGCCAGCAGCAATAGCTCCTATAATTCACCCCTCCACTTT
NA	NA	TRBV25-1	13	TRBJ1-5	CASSGASYQPQHF	TGTGCCAGCAGTGGGGCCTCTTATCAGCCCCAGCATTTT
NA	NA	TRBV14	16	TRBJ2-1	CASSQDRAGLGNEQFF	TGTGCCAGCAGCCAAGATCGAGCTGGCCTTGGGAATGAGCAGTTCTTC
TRBD2	NA	TRBV15	19	TRBJ2-2	CATSSPRLAGDGGTGELFF	TGTGCCACCAGCAGTCCCAGACTAGCGGGAGACGGGGGCACCGGGGAGCTGTTTTTT
NA	few	TRBV7-9	12	TRBJ2-3	CASSLGTDTQYF	TGTGCCAGCAGCTTAGGGACAGATACGCAGTATTTT
NA	few	TRBV4-1	12	TRBJ2-7	CASSQPPDEQYF	TGCGCCAGCAGCCAACCCCCAGACGAGCAGTACTTC
NA	few	TRBV27	18	TRBJ1-6	CASSPLGQGWGRDSPLHF	TGTGCCAGCAGTCCCCTTGGGCAAGGTTGGGGTAGGGATTCACCCCTCCACTTT
TRBD2	NA	TRBV5-1	16	TRBJ2-5	CASSETGLAEQETQYF	TGCGCCAGCAGCGAAACGGGACTAGCGGAGCAAGAGACCCAGTACTTC
NA	NA	TRBV6-4	15	TRBJ1-1	CASSNRALRNTEAFF	TGTGCCAGCAGTAACAGGGCTTTGAGGAACACTGAAGCTTTCTTT
NA	NA	TRBV6-1	11	TRBJ2-1	CASNRYNEQFF	TGTGCCAGCAATAGGTACAATGAGCAGTTCTTC
NA	once	TRBV5-1	15	TRBJ2-1	CASSLEDPAYNEQFF	TGCGCCAGCAGCTTGGAGGACCCGGCCTACAATGAGCAGTTCTTC